This T cell receptor beta chain appears in the sequencing data of a study of T cells expressing NK-cell markers (dated by TCRdb to 2020 to 2022). About the investigation overall: TCR beta-chain repertoires were profiled in sorted CD3+CD56+NKG2C+, CD3+CD56+NKG2C- and CD3+CD56-NKG2C+ T-cell subsets from eight donors. Of the eight sequenced donors, seven were found to be HCMV-seropositive and one was found to be HCMV-seronegative. Randomly selected healthy volunteers, three men and five women, were used as the eight sequenced donors. Libraries were sequenced as 2 x 150 bp reads on Illumina HiSeq 2000/2500, MiSeq or NextSeq.

The instrument given in TCRdb is Illumina HiSeq 2000. TCR beta cDNA libraries were prepared using 5'RACE template switching, which introduced a universal primer site and unique molecular identifiers. Priming for cDNA synthesis came from the TCR beta constant segment, and two successive PCR amplification steps followed. As for the authors' bioinformatics: Reads were demultiplexed and grouped by UMI with MIGEC, and clonotypes were assembled and quantified with MiTCR. To exclude erroneous sequences, only TCR cDNA sequences supported by at least two reads were retained. Downstream repertoire analysis used the tcR package, and clonotypes were matched across fractions by CDR3 nucleotide sequence plus V segment. Antigen specificity was annotated against VDJdb with VDJmatch, allowing one amino acid substitution in CDR3. TCRdb reprocessed the reads, and each CDR3 protein sequence is entered once, without DNA. The V and J calls and clone size come from TCRdb's table, not from the authors' own analysis. The sample table records about 370,000 distinct CDR3 sequences. Of the sample, around 11% is held by the ten largest clones.

CDR1 LNHNV and CDR2 YYDKDF were looked up in the germline V gene (reference sequence). From the cysteine up to the phenylalanine, the CDR3 has a length of 14 residues. DNA for this receptor is not on file. Results the study describes overall, beyond this receptor: Whether the expanded NKG2C-expressing T cell clones were specific for HCMV antigens remained unclear. Those dominant clonotypes were again the most abundant among CD3+CD56-NKG2C+ cells in several donors, at roughly 28.3-65%. In five to seven donors, the dominant CD3+CD56+NKG2C+ clonotypes were among the top 10 CD8+ clonotypes and accounted for about 1.0-7.5% of CD8+ T cells.

A commercial ELISA kit detecting HCMV-specific IgG in serum was used to determine HCMV serostatus. Peripheral blood mononuclear cells were isolated from blood by Ficoll density gradient centrifugation. A remark on this clonotype: This receptor's antigen is unknown.

The sample was blood T cells: a sorted CD56 or NKG2C T cell subset, CD4+ or CD8+ T cells, or bulk PBMC T cells (not recorded which). This clonotype originated in a woman aged 45-65 years in good health. Donor details come from another sample of the same person, matched by shared clones. Here the chain combines TRBV15 and TRBJ2-7; TCRdb's D call, TRBD1, is unchecked because there is no DNA. The CDR3 region reads CATSGRGGPAEQYF.